The 28 T cell receptor beta chains given below trace back to one sample, sequenced in a study of T-cell reconstitution after alpha-beta-depleted transplantation in children. Preparation of the TCRbeta library was carried out with unique molecular identifiers. TCRdb used MiXCR to reprocess the PCR reads, holding one entry per CDR3 protein. Altogether 45,000 to 55,000 distinct CDR3 sequences are present, nearly 9.5% being singletons, with the ten largest covering about 25%. The sample consisted of PBMCs, mostly from graft donor cells, taken 60 days after TCRalphabeta/CD19-depleted stem cell transplant. The receptors derive from a male patient between 2 and 10 years old who had a stem cell transplant for chronic granulomatous disease, so the T cells may come from the graft donor.

In this sample, this clonotype turned up many times. The chain carries TRBV6-8 and TRBJ2-2; tentatively, D is TRBD1 (5 bases). With 2 bases removed from V and 1 base from J, the gap between germline ends came to 17 bases. There are 18 residues in the CDR3. Germline CDR1 and CDR2: MNHGY and SAAAGT. This CDR3 is CASSYPRQGCENTGELFF. In DNA, the CDR3 is TGTGCCAGCAGTTACCCCCGGCAGGGTTGTGAGAACACCGGGGAGCTGTTTTTT.

This clonotype was recorded many times. This CDR3 reads CASSVDLYEQYF. The CDR3 DNA sequence: TGTGCCAGCTCCGTTGATCTCTACGAGCAGTACTTC. The chain links TRBV18 to TRBJ2-7; D is unclear. This CDR3 region has 12 residues. V was cut by 6 bases and J by 3 bases, with 9 bases left in between. Germline V gives CDR1 KGHSH, CDR2 LQKENI.

The sample holds a few counts of this clonotype. V gene TRBV19 combines with J gene TRBJ1-2, with 7 positions matching TRBD1. V lost 6 bases, J lost 2 bases, and 3 bases stayed unmatched. There are 13 residues in the CDR3. Germline-derived CDR1 and CDR2 are LNHDA and SQIVND (reference sequence). This CDR3 reads CASRGQRNYGYTF. CDR3 bases: TGTGCCAGTAGGGGACAGCGAAACTATGGCTACACCTTC.

This clonotype was recorded at least ten times. This chain joins TRBV7-6 and TRBJ2-6; D not resolved. CDR1 SGHVS and CDR2 FNYEAQ come from the germline V gene. The CDR3 is 15 amino acids. Trimming took off 4 bases at V and 0 bases at J, with 7 bases between the two ends. The CDR3 region is CASSSQLSGANVLTF. For the CDR3, the DNA is TGTGCCAGCAGCTCACAACTCTCTGGGGCCAACGTCCTGACTTTC.

Many counts were recorded for this clonotype. The DNA of the CDR3 is TGTGCCAGCAGTGAAGGGACTAGCGGCCACAATGAGCAGTTCTTC. Protein product: CASSEGTSGHNEQFF. The chain is built from TRBV25-1 and TRBJ2-1, with 11 positions matching TRBD2. J lost 5 bases, V lost 2 bases, and 2 bases had no gene match. Germline V gene sequence: CDR1 MGHDK, CDR2 SYGVNS. The CDR3 is made up of 15 amino acids.

This clonotype was picked up many times. This CDR3 reads CASSVAGGPTYEQFF. As DNA, the CDR3 is TGTGCCAGCTCTGTGGCGGGAGGGCCTACTTATGAGCAGTTCTTC. V gene TRBV12-3 or TRBV12-4 combines with J gene TRBJ2-1; 9 nucleotides line up with TRBD2. The CDR3 has 15 residues. V was pared by 8 bases and J by 8 bases, with 13 bases of the junction left unmatched.

This clonotype has at least ten counts. The chain has TRBV6-6 and TRBJ2-3; D not resolved. Trimming removed 6 bases at V and 2 bases at J, with 6 bases between. Per germline, CDR1 MNHNY and CDR2 SVGAGI (reference sequence). The CDR3 sequence is 12 residues long. Here the CDR3 reads CASSQFTDTQYF. CDR3 DNA sequence: TGTGCCAGCAGCCAGTTCACAGATACGCAGTATTTT.

This clonotype was seen repeatedly, ten times or more. V gene TRBV7-3 combines with J gene TRBJ2-1; D possibly corresponds to TRBD2 (6 bases). The length of the CDR3 is 15 residues. Germline V lookup: CDR1 SGHTA, CDR2 FQGTGA. The V gene lost 5 bases and the J gene lost 5 bases, with 16 bases spanning the gap. The CDR3 nucleotides read TGTGCCAGCAGCCCGGGACTCCGCCCGGACAATGAGCAGTTCTTC. This sequence encodes CASSPGLRPDNEQFF.

The sample holds many counts of this clonotype. V is TRBV7-8 and J is TRBJ2-1; D unclear. The V end lost 2 bases, the J end lost 4 bases, and 12 bases lay between the germline ends. The CDR3 has 15 residues. Germline V gene sequence: CDR1 SGHVS, CDR2 FQNEAQ. This CDR3 is CASSLMASEYNEQFF. The CDR3 DNA sequence: TGTGCCAGCAGCTTAATGGCTTCGGAATACAATGAGCAGTTCTTC.

This sequence joins TRBV11-2 and TRBJ2-7, with 9 positions matching TRBD1. The junction had 11 bases not matched to a gene; V was cut back by 4 bases and J by 7 bases. Germline V gene data show CDR1 as SGHAT and CDR2 as FQNNGV. The CDR3 is made up of 15 amino acids. CDR3 sequence: CASSSSGTGLEEQYF. CDR3 DNA sequence: TGTGCCAGCAGCTCCTCGGGGACAGGGCTTGAGGAGCAGTACTTC.

This clonotype has only a few counts. The gene calls are TRBV28 and TRBJ1-2; D gene uncertain. The ends were cut back, 7 bases at V and 4 bases at J, with 10 bases in the middle. CDR3 length equals 12 residues. CDR1 is MDHEN and CDR2 is SYDVKM in the germline V gene. The CDR3 here is CASTVVPYGYTF. CDR3 nucleotide sequence: TGTGCCAGCACGGTGGTTCCCTATGGCTACACCTTC.

This clonotype came up many times. The V gene is TRBV20-1, the J gene TRBJ2-7; no clear D. The CDR3 is made up of 13 amino acids. V was trimmed by 5 bases and J by 2 bases, leaving 13 bases between them. From germline, CDR1 is DFQATT and CDR2 SNEGSKA (reference sequence). DNA for the CDR3: TGCAGTGCTCCGAGCCCAAGAGCCTACGAGCAGTACTTC. It yields the protein CSAPSPRAYEQYF.

This clonotype was recorded many times. J is TRBJ2-1 and V is TRBV5-1; the D is unclear. CDR3 length: 18 residues. V was clipped by 2 bases and J by 0 bases, with 18 bases between them. Germline V gene sequence: CDR1 SGHRS, CDR2 YFSETQ. This CDR3 is CASSFSPPPASSYNEQFF. As DNA, the CDR3 is TGCGCCAGCAGCTTTTCCCCACCCCCCGCGAGCTCCTACAATGAGCAGTTCTTC.

This clonotype was counted a few times. This sequence joins TRBV6-1 and TRBJ2-7; D perhaps matches TRBD1 (6 bases). Trimming took off 8 bases at V and 3 bases at J, with 17 bases between the two ends. There are 14 residues in the CDR3. Germline CDR1 reads MNHNS; CDR2 reads SASEGT. This CDR3 is CASGDRQGHYEQYF. The CDR3 DNA reads as TGTGCCAGCGGGGATAGGCAGGGGCACTACGAGCAGTACTTC.

The CDR3 here is CASRPQYRGLNTEAFF. As DNA, the CDR3 is TGTGCCAGCAGACCCCAATACAGGGGGTTGAACACTGAAGCTTTCTTT. The chain employs TRBV3-1 and TRBJ1-1; 8 bases fit TRBD1. The CDR3 contains 16 residues. J lost 0 bases, V lost 6 bases, and 9 bases had no gene match. CDR1 and CDR2 from the germline V gene are LGHDT and YNNKEL (reference sequence).

This clonotype was seen a few times. In nucleotides, the CDR3 is TGCAGTGCTGTCCCGAGGGGGAAGAATAACTATGGCTACACCTTC. This gives the protein CSAVPRGKNNYGYTF. The rearrangement links TRBV20-1 to TRBJ1-2, with TRBD1 as a possible D gene (6 bases). Germline V gives CDR1 DFQATT, CDR2 SNEGSKA (reference sequence). The V gene lost 5 bases and the J gene lost 1 base, with 17 bases spanning the gap. The CDR3 length is 15 residues.

By sample fraction, this clonotype is medium-sized (0.01 to 0.1%). The rearrangement links TRBV11-2 to TRBJ2-1; 11 positions match TRBD2. Germline CDR1 is SGHAT and CDR2 is FQNNGV. The CDR3 covers 16 residues. J was trimmed by 5 bases and V by 1 base; bases with no gene match: 4. CDR3 bases: TGTGCCAGCAGCTTAGGTTTAGCGGGAGGGGACAATGAGCAGTTCTTC. Protein: CASSLGLAGGDNEQFF. The full variable domain, with the rest looked up from reference TRBV11-2 and TRBJ2-1, is EAGVAQSPRYKIIEKRQSVAFWCNPISGHATLYWYQQILGQGPKLLIQFQNNGVVDDSQLPKDRFSAERLKGVDSTLKIQPAKLEDSAVYLCASSLGLAGGDNEQFFGPGTRLTVL.

The chain carries TRBV12-3 or TRBV12-4 and TRBJ1-2, with 9 bases fitting TRBD1. CDR3 size: 17 residues. V was pared by 3 bases and J by 8 bases, with 16 bases of the junction left unmatched. CDR3 DNA: TGTGCCAGCAGTTTGGTGGGGACAGGGAAGAGGTTGCGGGGCTACACCTTC. Encoded protein: CASSLVGTGKRLRGYTF.

V is TRBV5-1 and J is TRBJ2-7, with 7 bases identical to TRBD2. The CDR3 has 14 amino acids. Germline trimming cut 4 bases from V and 0 bases from J; bases unmatched to any gene: 4. Looked up from germline, CDR1 is SGHRS and CDR2 is YFSETQ. The CDR3 bases are TGCGCCAGCAGCCGGGGAGGGATCTCCTACGAGCAGTACTTC. This codes for CASSRGGISYEQYF.

CDR3 DNA sequence: TGTGCCATCCGGGACAGGGCGACAGATACGCAGTATTTT. This encodes CAIRDRATDTQYF. The chain has TRBV10-3 and TRBJ2-3, with 9 bases that match TRBD1. V gave up 8 bases and J gave up 3 bases; unmatched junction bases: 3. The CDR3 extends over 13 amino acids. Per the germline V gene, CDR1 is ENHRY and CDR2 is SYGVKD.

This clonotype was seen many times. J is TRBJ1-5 and V is TRBV7-2, with 8 bases that match TRBD1. The CDR3 is 14 amino acids. Per germline, CDR1 SGHTA and CDR2 FQGNSA. Losses at the gene ends were 4 bases for V and 3 bases for J; bases not matched to a gene: 2. The CDR3 reads CASSSTGANQPQHF. Written as DNA, the CDR3 is TGTGCCAGCAGCTCGACAGGGGCCAATCAGCCCCAGCATTTT.

The J gene is TRBJ2-7, the V gene TRBV9; D ambiguous. The V gene's germline CDR1 is SGDLS and CDR2 YYNGEE. This CDR3 spans 15 amino acids. V was shortened by 2 bases and J by 1 base, with 13 bases between the two germline ends. The CDR3 DNA follows: TGTGCCAGCAGCGTTGGTGACTCAAAGTCCTACGAGCAGTACTTC. This gives the protein CASSVGDSKSYEQYF.

This clonotype showed up just a few times. The V call is TRBV20-1, the J call TRBJ2-7, with 11 bases identical to TRBD2. The germline CDR1 and CDR2 sequences are DFQATT and SNEGSKA (reference sequence). The ends lost 4 bases at V and 0 bases at J; junction bases unmatched: 5. CDR3 length: 15 amino acids. DNA for the CDR3: TGCAGTGCTACCCTAACTAGCGGGAGCTCCTACGAGCAGTACTTC. Its translation is CSATLTSGSSYEQYF.

V is TRBV2 and J is TRBJ2-7; 12 bases line up with TRBD2. This CDR3 contains 14 residues. V shed 4 bases, J shed 6 bases, and the junction held 4 bases outside the gene matches. Germline CDR1 and CDR2: SNHLY and FYNNEI. In DNA, the CDR3 is TGTGCCAGCAGTGTCGGACTAGCGGGATTCGAGCAGTACTTC. Translation: CASSVGLAGFEQYF.

The rearrangement uses TRBV5-6 and TRBJ1-5, with a possible D match to TRBD1 (5 bases). There are 14 residues in the CDR3. Trimming shortened V by 3 bases and J by 6 bases, and 13 bases separated the two germline ends. The germline V gene encodes CDR1 SGHDT and CDR2 YYEEEE. CDR3 DNA sequence: TGTGCCAGCAGCTCGGGCACAGGAGCTCAGCCCCAGCATTTT. Protein product: CASSSGTGAQPQHF.

This chain connects TRBV4-1 to TRBJ2-5; D possibly corresponds to TRBD2 (6 bases). The length of the CDR3 is 15 residues. In germline, CDR1 is MGHRA, CDR2 YSYEKL. Between the trimmed V and J ends, which lost 3 bases and 2 bases, there was a span of 13 bases. This CDR3 is CASSQPGTPQETQYF. In DNA, the CDR3 is TGCGCCAGCAGCCAGCCCGGGACTCCTCAAGAGACCCAGTACTTC.

This clonotype was observed at least ten times. V is TRBV20-1 and J is TRBJ1-5; D is unclear. The CDR3 has 14 residues. Trimming removed 3 bases at V and 3 bases at J, with 12 bases between. CDR1 is DFQATT and CDR2 is SNEGSKA in the germline V gene (reference sequence). In DNA, the CDR3 is TGCAGTGCTAGCCTTCCTGGGGTCAATCAGCCCCAGCATTTT. Translated, it gives CSASLPGVNQPQHF.

V gene TRBV6-4 combines with J gene TRBJ2-3; D is unresolved. Germline lookup yields CDR1 MRHNA and CDR2 SNTAGT. This CDR3 is 14 amino acids long. The V gene lost 2 bases and the J gene lost 0 bases, with 6 bases spanning the gap. The DNA of the CDR3 is TGTGCCAGCAGTGACAAGGGAAGCACAGATACGCAGTATTTT. It translates to CASSDKGSTDTQYF.